The 21 T cell receptor beta chains listed next were all sequenced from one sample in a study of T cells in Graves' hyperthyroidism and ophthalmopathy. RNA transcripts provided the source from which TCR beta CDR3 regions were amplified. A first-round RT-PCR of the TCR CDR3 used the HTBI primer set. From the multiplex PCR reads, TCRdb called clonotypes with MiXCR, one entry per CDR3 protein. The repertoire has about 350,000 distinct CDR3 sequences, 15% to 20% of them found once; the top ten carry roughly a sixth. Sequencing input: blood. The receptors come from a woman aged 40 to 55 with Graves' ophthalmopathy.

The rearrangement links TRBV12-3 or TRBV12-4 to TRBJ1-1; 10 bases fit TRBD1. The length of the CDR3 is 18 residues. Trimming cost V 5 bases and J 4 bases; bases outside gene matches: 16. The CDR3 is CASSRGGTGAALGTEAFF. The DNA for the CDR3 is TGTGCCAGCAGTCGAGGCGGGACAGGGGCGGCGTTGGGCACTGAAGCTTTCTTT.

CDR3 nucleotides: TGTGCCAGCATCTTTTCAGGGGGGAACACTGAAGCTTTCTTT. This sequence encodes CASIFSGGNTEAFF. This sequence joins TRBV12-3 or TRBV12-4 and TRBJ1-1, with 7 bases aligning to TRBD1. With V trimmed by 7 bases and J by 1 base, 6 bases remained unmatched. The CDR3 consists of 14 residues.

This clonotype was picked up many times. The chain joins TRBV30 to TRBJ2-2; 10 bases line up with TRBD2. Trimming at V came to 3 bases and at J to 3 bases, leaving 1 base not matched to a gene. There are 14 residues in the CDR3. The V gene's germline CDR1 is GTSNPN and CDR2 SVGIG (reference sequence). The CDR3 loop is CAWRGTSDTGELFF. The CDR3 DNA follows: TGTGCCTGGAGGGGGACTAGCGACACCGGGGAGCTGTTTTTT.

This chain uses TRBV5-1 with TRBJ2-2; D is tentatively TRBD1 or TRBD2 (5 bases each). The V gene's germline CDR1 is SGHRS and CDR2 YFSETQ. The CDR3 loop spans 18 amino acids. The V end lost 3 bases, the J end lost 3 bases, and 21 bases lay between the germline ends. In DNA, the CDR3 is TGCGCCAGCAGCTACAAGCCTGCTGGGGGATCGGACACCGGGGAGCTGTTTTTT. Translating gives CASSYKPAGGSDTGELFF.

Remarks on this clonotype: A much larger clone lies one base from this, so it may be a read error. The rearrangement links TRBV20-1 to TRBJ2-7; D is possibly TRBD2 (7 bases). Germline CDR1 and CDR2: DFQATT and SNEGSKA (reference sequence). The CDR3 totals 12 residues. The CDR3 DNA follows: TGCAGTGCCCGCGAGGGGGGGGTCGAGCGGTACTTC. Translation: CSAREGGVERYF.

This clonotype was seen repeatedly, ten times or more. The chain carries TRBV29-1 and TRBJ1-1; D call uncertain. CDR3 length: 14 residues. The germline V and J ends were trimmed by 8 bases and 5 bases, with 21 bases remaining between them. Germline V gene data show CDR1 as SQVTM and CDR2 as ANQGSEA. The CDR3, as DNA: TGCAGCTACTCTGGTAGGGCATCCGAGACTGAAGCTTTCTTT. It encodes CSYSGRASETEAFF.

This clonotype was picked up many times. The chain carries TRBV11-2 and TRBJ2-7; 12 bases fit TRBD2. The CDR3 consists of 18 residues. V lost 1 base, J lost 0 bases, and 7 bases stayed unmatched. Per the germline V gene, CDR1 is SGHAT and CDR2 is FQNNGV. CDR3 in DNA: TGTGCCAGCAGCTTAGGGACGGAGACTAGCGGGAGCTCCTACGAGCAGTACTTC. Translation gives CASSLGTETSGSSYEQYF.

This clonotype came up many times. This chain connects TRBV20-1 to TRBJ2-6; 7 positions match TRBD2. Germline V gene sequence: CDR1 DFQATT, CDR2 SNEGSKA (reference sequence). Unmatched junction bases numbered 5, after V lost 3 bases and J lost 0 bases. The CDR3 runs to 16 residues. The CDR3 nucleotides are TGCAGTGCTAGCGGGAGGCCCCACTCTGGGGCCAACGTCCTGACTTTC. It yields the protein CSASGRPHSGANVLTF.

This clonotype was seen repeatedly, ten times or more. V gene TRBV19 combines with J gene TRBJ1-1; 8 bases line up with TRBD1. Germline CDR1 reads LNHDA; CDR2 reads SQIVND (reference sequence). This CDR3 comprises 15 residues. V dropped 5 bases and J dropped 1; count of bases not matched to a gene: 6. In DNA, the CDR3 is TGTGCCAGTAGTGCGGTGACAGGGGAGAACACTGAAGCTTTCTTT. It codes for CASSAVTGENTEAFF.

The chain combines TRBV20-1 with TRBJ1-5; D is unresolved. Germline-derived CDR1 and CDR2 are DFQATT and SNEGSKA (reference sequence). The CDR3 length is 14 residues. V was pared by 0 bases and J by 0 bases, with 6 bases between. The CDR3 sequence: CSAREPNSNQPQHF. DNA for the CDR3: TGCAGTGCTAGAGAACCGAATAGCAATCAGCCCCAGCATTTT.

The chain carries TRBV6-1 and TRBJ2-7; D unclear. The V end lost 2 bases, the J end lost 1 base, and 12 bases lay between the germline ends. The CDR3 consists of 15 residues. Germline V CDR1 and CDR2: MNHNS, SASEGT. CDR3 protein: CASSEPPAISYEQYF. CDR3 in DNA: TGTGCCAGCAGTGAACCGCCGGCAATTTCCTACGAGCAGTACTTC.

This clonotype was picked up a small number of times. This rearrangement joins TRBV6-5 to TRBJ2-7; maybe TRBD2 (6 bases). Germline V gives CDR1 MNHEY, CDR2 SVGAGI. The CDR3 extends over 15 amino acids. V was clipped by 5 bases and J by 5 bases, with 19 bases between them. The CDR3 DNA is TGTGCCAGCAGTCCCACCGGGGCGGGGCACAACGAGCAGTACTTC. It is translated as CASSPTGAGHNEQYF.

The chain joins TRBV12-3 or TRBV12-4 to TRBJ1-5; no clear D. Between the trimmed V and J ends, which lost 3 bases and 2 bases, there was a span of 11 bases. The CDR3 totals 15 residues. The CDR3 reads CASSFEFSGNQPQHF. In nucleotides, the CDR3 is TGTGCCAGCAGTTTCGAGTTTAGTGGCAATCAGCCCCAGCATTTT.

This clonotype has a count of ten or more. V and J are TRBV29-1 and TRBJ2-2; 11 nucleotides agree with TRBD1. CDR1 SQVTM and CDR2 ANQGSEA come from the germline V gene. V shed 7 bases, J shed 4 bases, and the junction held 2 bases outside the gene matches. The CDR3 sequence is 13 residues long. CDR3 sequence: CSAGTGGTGELFF. Written as DNA, the CDR3 is TGCAGCGCCGGGACAGGGGGCACCGGGGAGCTGTTTTTT.

Many counts were recorded for this clonotype. Here the CDR3 reads CASKRDPEPRDTQYF. The CDR3 region has the DNA TGTGCCAGCAAGAGGGATCCAGAGCCCAGAGATACGCAGTATTTT. This chain connects TRBV2 to TRBJ2-3; tentative D call: TRBD2 (5 bases). CDR3 length equals 15 residues. Germline CDR1 SNHLY, CDR2 FYNNEI. Between the trimmed V and J ends, which lost 7 bases and 5 bases, there was a span of 19 bases.

This clonotype was recorded at least ten times. A clone one base away is much larger, so this may be a read error. V and J are TRBV28 and TRBJ2-7; 9 bases match TRBD2. This CDR3 is 15 amino acids long. Germline V lookup: CDR1 MDHEN, CDR2 SYDVKM. V was pared by 3 bases and J by 8 bases, with 11 bases of the junction left unmatched. CDR3 bases: TGTGCCAGCAGTTTGGAGGCTAGCGGGGATTTAAAGCAGTACTTC. Its translation: CASSLEASGDLKQYF.

This clonotype was picked up many times. V is TRBV28 and J is TRBJ2-5; TRBD2 is a possible D gene (5 bases). Between the trimmed V and J ends, which lost 6 bases and 7 bases, there was a span of 12 bases. Germline CDR1 is MDHEN and CDR2 is SYDVKM. CDR3 length equals 12 residues. In DNA, the CDR3 is TGTGCCAGCAGCTGGACTGCGGGGACCCAGTACTTC. Translation gives CASSWTAGTQYF.

This clonotype was detected ten times or more. V usage is TRBV5-4 and J usage is TRBJ1-1; 12 bases are shared with TRBD1. V lost 4 bases, J lost 0 bases, and 4 bases stayed unmatched. CDR3 length equals 16 residues. Germline V lookup: CDR1 SGHNT, CDR2 YYREEE (reference sequence). The CDR3 DNA sequence: TGTGCCAGCAGCCTCGGGACAGGGGGCATGAACACTGAAGCTTTCTTT. Its translation is CASSLGTGGMNTEAFF.

This clonotype was found many times. The CDR3 is CSARTRGSLVFEQYF. CDR3 in DNA: TGCAGTGCTAGAACCCGGGGTAGTTTAGTATTCGAGCAGTACTTC. This sequence joins TRBV20-1 and TRBJ2-7, with D perhaps matching TRBD2 (5 bases). Germline-derived CDR1 and CDR2 are DFQATT and SNEGSKA (reference sequence). Between the trimmed V and J ends, which lost 2 bases and 6 bases, there was a span of 20 bases. The CDR3 extends over 15 amino acids.

This clonotype appeared a few times. This chain uses TRBV5-4 with TRBJ1-2, with a possible D match to TRBD1 (5 bases). V lost 0 bases to trimming and J lost 7 bases, with 13 bases between them. CDR1 is SGHNT and CDR2 is YYREEE in the germline V gene (reference sequence). The CDR3 consists of 14 residues. The CDR3 coding sequence is TGTGCCAGCAGCTTGGACAGGATGATGGGTGGCTACACCTTC. This codes for CASSLDRMMGGYTF.

This clonotype was seen many times. The chain links TRBV4-2 to TRBJ2-3; 8 bases are shared with TRBD1. This CDR3 spans 16 amino acids. Germline CDR1 LGHNA, CDR2 YNFKEQ. The J segment lost 7 bases and the V segment lost 1 base, leaving 10 bases of the junction unmatched. CDR3 protein: CASSQGTGSLRNTQYF. As DNA, the CDR3 is TGTGCCAGCAGCCAAGGGACAGGGTCCTTGAGGAATACGCAGTATTTT.